The sequence of this T cell receptor beta chain was determined in a study of cytomegalovirus exposure and HLA in healthy donors (dated by TCRdb to 2017 to 2019). Regarding the study in general: An earlier analysis of fewer than 750 of the donors reported 276 Gb of sequence data and around 110 million unique TCR beta sequences obtained from approximately 180 million T cells. An early release covering 550 to 650 HLA-typed donors comprised about 300 gigabases of sequencing data and 85 million to 100 million unique TCR sequences. Among the 398 genotyped donors, roughly 80% belonged to the genetic ancestry cluster associated with self-reported Caucasian donors. The aim of the study was to test whether cataloging public T cell receptors could identify signatures of past pathogen exposure. The study used immunosequencing to profile the T cell repertoires of several hundred subjects and linked those repertoires to cytomegalovirus serostatus. Along with the roughly 670-subject first cohort, a separate validation cohort of over a hundred different subjects was used. High-throughput TCR immunosequencing, statistical association of individual TCRs with disease status, and machine learning were combined to predict cytomegalovirus infection status. To study patterns of TCR occurrence, a later analysis re-analyzed previously published TCR beta repertoires from under 750 donors and added high-resolution HLA genotyping. Rather than drawing on any new phenotypic data, the later analysis identified candidate immune exposures from TCR beta sequences and the way those sequences occurred across donors. In an earlier analysis of more than 550 of the donors, high-throughput TCR beta sequencing was used to judge whether each TCR beta V gene segment behaved as functional or pseudogenic. Alongside the repertoire data, information on donor age, sex, ethnicity and CMV serostatus was compiled. Genome-wide SNP genotypes for about 60% of the roughly 700 donors were used in a later genetic analysis, which treated that subset as a discovery cohort. Every discovery cohort repertoire had been produced on one sequencing platform. HLA typing covered class I and class II loci at four-digit resolution. The number of typed donors differed by locus: 629-630 for A, B, C, DRB1 and DQB1; 500 to 550 for DQA1; approximately 610 for DPA1; and some 430 for DPB1. Roughly 5 DR-DQ haplotypes were handled as single units for association and clustering because linkage in the cohort was strong. Across roughly 420 genotyped donors of the cohort, an average of 235,054 unique TCR beta nucleotide sequences per donor were sequenced, and roughly a sixth of those sequences were non-productive.

In total, just over 650 healthy bone marrow donors made up the cohort. At the time of sampling, all cohort members were nominally healthy, though unrecorded immune exposures were likely present. The donor was CMV seropositive and was included in the group of some 290 seropositive cohort members. Every donor gave a peripheral blood sample, and the peripheral blood mononuclear cells from that sample were used for TCR beta sequencing. The Qiagen DNeasy Blood Extraction Kit was used to extract genomic DNA from the blood cell samples. Reading from cysteine to phenylalanine, the CDR3 counts 14 amino acids. The only DNA kept is the CDR3, 42 bases in frame from the first base. Relative to germline, V is 4 bases shorter and J is 2 bases shorter, with 12 bases between their ends. According to the germline V gene (reference sequence), CDR1 reads LNHDA and CDR2 reads SQIVND. The method was the immunoSEQ multiplex PCR assay. For the multiplex PCR, a mixture combining 60 forward primers for TCR Vbeta segments and 13 reverse primers for TCR Jbeta segments was used. Amplification of the CDR3 region of rearranged TCR beta genes was performed with a multiplex PCR assay on genomic DNA. Amplified TCR beta libraries were sequenced as 87-base-pair reads on the Illumina HiSeq System. Per the original workflow: A later analysis tallied tens of millions of unique TCR beta chains across the 666 repertoires, and about 10 million of those chains were shared by two or more donors. A nearest-neighbor algorithm error-corrected the raw reads and collapsed the reads into unique sequences, merging closely related sequences to remove PCR and sequencing errors. To assign V, D and J gene segments, CDR3 sequences were aligned to IMGT reference sequences. For a sequence to be retained, a match of at least six nucleotides was required to both a V gene segment and a J gene segment. Rearrangements were called productive when the CDR3 lacked stop codons and stayed in frame with V and J; all others were non-productive. Following IMGT convention, CDR3 was defined as the stretch from the second conserved V-encoded cysteine up to the conserved J-encoded phenylalanine. The earlier analysis of about 620 of the donors excluded sequences that lacked an unambiguous match to a single V gene segment. An earlier analysis of a few hundred of the donors classified V segments as functional when productive rearrangements were above 56.7% and as segregating when the standard deviation between donors was above 5%. A statistical classification framework was built for diagnosing cytomegalovirus status from the catalog of TCR beta chain sequences. In a later analysis, TCR nucleotide sequences were compared against IMGT/GENE-DB human TR gene sequences so that V and J genes could be assigned. The TCRdist pipeline was used in a later analysis to assign CDR3 sequences and most-parsimonious VDJ recombination scenarios. In a later analysis, every TCR beta chain was defined by the combination of its CDR3 amino acid sequence and its V-gene family, and reads without a unique V-gene family were dropped. In a later analysis, around 650 highly shared, low-generation-probability nucleotide sequences were removed to address suspected cross-contamination and a sequencing artifact. In a later analysis, a clonal expansion index for each public chain was calculated from normalized within-repertoire ranks of inferred template counts. In a later analysis, generation probabilities were computed with a VDJ recombination model fitted to out-of-frame rearrangements, and the resulting probabilities were checked against IGoR. In a later analysis, hypergeometric tests were used to score TCR-TCR, TCR-HLA and TCR-CMV co-occurrence, with a repertoire-size bias correction applied to TCR pairs. A later analysis estimated false discovery rates by permuting HLA or CMV assignments 20 times. In a later analysis, co-occurring TCRs were grouped with DBSCAN, and TCRdist sequence similarity was added when clustering was performed within HLA-allele-positive subsets. For co-occurrence clustering, repertoires with fewer than 30,000 or more than 120,000 public chains were excluded, along with several repertoires with anomalous nucleotide sharing. TCRdb obtained this table from immuneACCESS and retained in-frame rearrangements with V and J assigned. These tables miss some clones; where compared with another copy, unresolved V genes account for less than half of the shortfall, and the remainder is unexplained. V and J calls and clone size are copied from that table; D and trimming were computed from the DNA. The sample includes tens of thousands of clones, with 55% to 70% observed a single time. The ten largest clones add up to about 22% of the sample.

Study-wide conclusions, independent of this receptor: The classifier was reported to diagnose cytomegalovirus status with high specificity and sensitivity in both the original and validation cohorts. A later analysis found that most CMV-associated TCR beta chains appeared HLA-restricted, with HLA associations seemingly driven largely by CMV exposure. A later genetic analysis associated a missense DCLRE1C variant with V-gene and J-gene trimming of TCR beta chains, and an independent cohort replicated the association. The study gave a list of under 200 TCR beta chains associated with cytomegalovirus. According to a later analysis, parvovirus B19, influenza, CMV and Epstein-Barr virus appeared linked to several top co-occurrence clusters. A later analysis associated 17,000 or so TCR beta sequences with specific HLA alleles at a false discovery rate of 0.05. Because HLA typing was missing for some donors at each locus, association tests included only the typed subset. According to a later genetic analysis, donors in an Asian-associated ancestry cluster had fewer N-insertions in productive TCRs than the approximately 700-donor mean. Most TCR sequences were observed very rarely across donors, whereas some public TCRs were present in many individuals. A cluster of highly shared sequence variants was judged likely to represent a technical artifact of the sequencing pipeline. Correlated functional status among segregating V segments might reflect linkage disequilibrium, but an unknown experimental factor could not be ruled out. Immune exposure information for the cohort was limited to CMV serostatus. The 87-base-pair reads could not distinguish some IMGT-functional V segments, including TRBV6-2 and TRBV6-3, so those segments were excluded. It was suggested by the authors that the approach could potentially be generalized to other disease states and immunological phenotypes. In a later analysis, TCR association rates were found to vary across HLA loci, with the most associated TCRs seen for DRB1 alleles and the fewest for HLA-C alleles. A few of the identified cytomegalovirus-associated TCR beta chains were confirmed in vitro to be specific for cytomegalovirus antigens. A further reported finding was that TCR beta sequences accurately predicted the HLA-A and HLA-B alleles for most subjects in the first cohort. Because counts were too low, about 18 rarely observed V segments, including chromosome 9 orphons, were excluded from the earlier analysis of 587 of the donors. When HLA alleles, especially DR and DQ, strongly co-occurred, attributing TCR associations to individual alleles was difficult. This cohort had only TCR beta chains sequenced, and the lack of alpha or paired-chain data limited which features could be detected. In an earlier analysis of a few hundred of the donors, most TCR beta V segments were observed in productive rearrangements about 87% or about 30% of the time, broadly matching IMGT annotations. In a later analysis, HLA-associated TCR beta chains showed more clonal expansion and lower generation probabilities than non-associated chains that were equally common. Presence/absence analyses assumed roughly uniform sequencing depth across donors, an assumption that may not hold.

As regards this clone: It lacks a known antigen. Nothing much larger sits one base from this clone, and base qualities are not available.

Material: PBMCs. Recombination connected TRBV19 to TRBJ2-7, and possibly TRBD1, on 6 matching bases. The sequence was obtained from a woman in her forties or fifties in good health and CMV-seropositive. The CDR3 protein sequence reads: CASSTQGGTYEQYF. The DNA sequence follows: TGTGCCAGTAGTACACAGGGTGGGACCTACGAGCAGTACTTC.